The 6 T cell receptor beta chains below come from one sample, sequenced in a study of blood T cell repertoires in COVID-19. Generated by immunoSEQ multiplex PCR, the TCRdb table keeps only in-frame clones and is missing some. The repertoire consists of 350,000 to 450,000 clones, with 89% occurring once and the leading ten covering around 1.2%. The sequencing sample was made of peripheral blood. Receptor source: a man aged 35 to 55 with acute or convalescent COVID-19.

This clone has a single count. The chain's CDR3 is CATSLGGEGYGYTF. CDR3 DNA sequence: TGTGCCACCAGCCTTGGCGGGGAGGGCTATGGCTACACCTTC. The chain employs TRBV15 and TRBJ1-2; D is unclear. Germline V lookup: CDR1 LNHNV, CDR2 YYDKDF (reference sequence). The CDR3 spans 14 residues. Trimming stripped 5 bases from V and 4 bases from J, with 14 bases between.

The chain carries TRBV19 and TRBJ1-2; TRBD1 matches 7 bases. The CDR3 spans 15 residues. V was pared by 3 bases and J by 5 bases, with 9 bases of the junction left unmatched. The germline gives CDR1 LNHDA, CDR2 SQIVND (reference sequence). The CDR3 loop is CASSIHGQDPYGYTF. DNA for the CDR3: TGTGCCAGTAGTATCCACGGACAGGATCCTTATGGCTACACCTTC. Variable domain in full (rest from reference TRBV19 and TRBJ1-2): DGGITQSPKYLFRKEGQNVTLSCEQNLNHDAMYWYRQDPGQGLRLIYYSQIVNDFQKGDIAEGYSVSREKKESFPLTVTSAQKNPTAFYLCASSIHGQDPYGYTFGSGTRLTVV.

This chain uses TRBV12-3 or TRBV12-4 with TRBJ1-1, with D unclear. The CDR3 length is 13 residues. V shed 4 bases and J shed 3 bases, with 9 bases lying between them. This CDR3 reads CASSSQQYTEAFF. The CDR3 coding sequence is TGTGCCAGCAGTTCCCAACAGTACACTGAAGCTTTCTTT.

The chain has TRBV5-1 and TRBJ2-6; 10 bases line up with TRBD1. The CDR3 is 17 residues long. The germline gives CDR1 SGHRS, CDR2 YFSETQ. Trimming cost V 4 bases and J 0 bases; bases outside gene matches: 4. This chain's CDR3 is CASSPGTGVSGANVLTF. The CDR3 nucleotides read TGCGCCAGCAGCCCCGGGACAGGGGTCTCTGGGGCCAACGTCCTGACTTTC.

The chain has TRBV10-3 and TRBJ1-1, with TRBD1 matching over 7 bases. J gave up 1 base and V 6 bases, and 5 bases lay outside the gene matches. CDR1 and CDR2 (germline): ENHRY, SYGVKD. This CDR3 region has 14 residues. CDR3 protein: CAIRDRPENTEAFF. The CDR3 DNA sequence: TGTGCCATCAGGGACAGGCCTGAGAACACTGAAGCTTTCTTT.

The V call is TRBV7-8, the J call TRBJ1-2, with no clear D. Trimming took 0 bases from V and 4 from J, leaving 9 bases between them. Looked up from germline, CDR1 is SGHVS and CDR2 is FQNEAQ. This CDR3 is 14 amino acids long. The CDR3 DNA sequence: TGTGCCAGCAGCTTAGCGCACACGGGCTATGGCTACACCTTC. Protein product: CASSLAHTGYGYTF.